Below, 18 T cell receptor beta chains from the same sample are listed, as sequenced in a study of beta chain features in type 1 diabetes (dated by TCRdb to the late 2010s). Libraries were prepared through the immunoSEQ multiplex PCR assay. All of the isolated RNA was reverse transcribed with the High Capacity cDNA Reverse Transcription Kit, so expressed TCRB transcripts were sequenced. The table comes from immuneACCESS by way of TCRdb, which keeps in-frame sequences with V and J called. Part of the clones is missing from these tables; in studies checked, under half for an unresolved V gene and the rest for unknown reasons. Recorded for this sample are more than 300,000 clones; roughly 9.8% of them occurred a single time. Jointly, the top ten make up 0.55% to 0.75% of the sample. Points the paper makes about the study in general: In all four CD4+ subsets, TCRB CDR3 length was moderately but significantly shorter in type 1 diabetes patients.

No antigen is known for these receptors. Sequencing used central memory CD4+ T cells from blood. The receptors originated from a man aged 25 to 40 with type 1 diabetes.

This clone appeared a few times. This chain uses TRBV4-1 with TRBJ1-5; D is ambiguous. Deletions cut 0 bases from V and 7 bases from J, with 10 bases between. This CDR3 is built from 14 residues. Germline CDR1 is MGHRA and CDR2 is YSYEKL. The CDR3: CASSQEWSPQPQHF. As DNA, the CDR3 is TGCGCCAGCAGCCAAGAGTGGTCCCCGCAGCCCCAGCATTTT.

The rearrangement links TRBV19 to TRBJ2-1, with 8 nucleotides matching TRBD1. The ends lost 8 bases at V and 7 bases at J; junction bases unmatched: 13. Germline V CDR1 and CDR2: LNHDA, SQIVND (reference sequence). The length of the CDR3 is 15 residues. The CDR3 is CASWGGQGRTNEQFF. In DNA, the CDR3 is TGTGCCAGTTGGGGCGGACAGGGAAGGACTAATGAGCAGTTCTTC.

There are many counts of this clone. This sequence joins TRBV7-9 and TRBJ1-2, with D unclear. Germline V lookup: CDR1 SEHNR, CDR2 FQNEAQ (reference sequence). The CDR3 extends over 15 amino acids. Between the trimmed V and J ends, which lost 1 base and 5 bases, there was a span of 14 bases. The CDR3 nucleotides are TGTGCCAGCAGCTTAGAAAATAGGAGAGGGTATGGCTACACCTTC. Encoded protein: CASSLENRRGYGYTF.

The chain joins TRBV29-1 to TRBJ1-2; D might be TRBD1 (5 bases). V was shortened by 4 bases and J by 5 bases, with 14 bases between the two germline ends. The CDR3 runs 13 residues. CDR1 and CDR2 (germline): SQVTM, ANQGSEA. The DNA for the CDR3 is TGCAGCGTTGTAACTCTGTCAGGGTATGGCTACACCTTC. Amino acids: CSVVTLSGYGYTF.

Worth noting for this clone: The sample has other DNA sequences that encode this CDR3 too. The rearrangement links TRBV7-2 to TRBJ2-3; D is ambiguous. The V gene lost 5 bases and the J gene lost 1 base, with 4 bases spanning the gap. Germline V gives CDR1 SGHTA, CDR2 FQGNSA. The CDR3 covers 12 residues. The CDR3 nucleotides are TGTGCCAGCAGCCCGCGCACAGATACGCAGTATTTT. Its protein product is CASSPRTDTQYF.

This chain joins TRBV2 and TRBJ2-2, with 8 nucleotides matching TRBD1. Germline V gene sequence: CDR1 SNHLY, CDR2 FYNNEI. V gave up 4 bases and J gave up 4 bases; unmatched junction bases: 5. The CDR3 runs 15 residues. DNA for the CDR3: TGTGCCAGCAGTGTTCGGACAGGGTCCACCGGGGAGCTGTTTTTT. It codes for CASSVRTGSTGELFF.

This clone was detected a few times. J is TRBJ2-1 and V is TRBV2; 8 nucleotides align to TRBD1. CDR3 length equals 15 residues. CDR1 and CDR2 from the germline V gene are SNHLY and FYNNEI. With V trimmed by 10 bases and J by 5 bases, 13 bases remained unmatched. The CDR3 reads CAIHYPGQVDNEQFF. For the CDR3, the DNA is TGTGCCATCCACTATCCGGGACAGGTGGACAATGAGCAGTTCTTC.

The chain joins TRBV10-2 to TRBJ1-2; D perhaps matches TRBD1 (6 bases). The CDR3 is 15 amino acids. From germline, CDR1 is WSHSY and CDR2 SAAADI. V lost 2 bases and J 9 bases, leaving 19 bases between the germline ends. Written as DNA, the CDR3 is TGCGCCAGCAGTGAGGTGAAAGGGGGTGGAATGAGCTACACCTTC. Its translation is CASSEVKGGGMSYTF.

This clone was detected only a few times. Here the CDR3 DNA reads TGTGCCAGCAGCTTAAGCGCAGAAAAACTGTTTTTT. Its translation is CASSLSAEKLFF. The V gene is TRBV7-9, the J gene TRBJ1-4; D ambiguous. From germline, CDR1 is SEHNR and CDR2 FQNEAQ (reference sequence). This CDR3 has 12 amino acids. Trimming left V 2 bases short and J 8 bases short, with 6 bases between.

Only a few counts were recorded for this clone. This chain links TRBV5-4 with TRBJ2-5, with TRBD2 matching over 12 bases. V was pared by 4 bases and J by 5 bases, with 9 bases of the junction left unmatched. This CDR3 comprises 16 residues. The germline V gene has CDR1 SGHNT and CDR2 YYREEE (reference sequence). The chain's CDR3 is CASSQELAGGWETQYF. The DNA of the CDR3 is TGTGCCAGCAGCCAAGAACTAGCGGGAGGATGGGAGACCCAGTACTTC. The whole variable domain, filled in from reference TRBV5-4 and TRBJ2-5, reads ETGVTQSPTHLIKTRGQQVTLRCSSQSGHNTVSWYQQALGQGPQFIFQYYREEENGRGNFPPRFSGLQFPNYSSELNVNALELDDSALYLCASSQELAGGWETQYFGPGTRLLVL.

This clone showed up just a few times. The chain is built from TRBV7-3 and TRBJ2-7; D is unresolved. In germline, CDR1 is SGHTA, CDR2 FQGTGA. Trimming shortened V by 2 bases and J by 6 bases, and 11 bases separated the two germline ends. There are 13 residues in the CDR3. The DNA for the CDR3 is TGTGCCAGCAGCTTACAACTGACCTCCGAGCAGTACTTC. Amino acids: CASSLQLTSEQYF.

V gene TRBV27 combines with J gene TRBJ1-2, with a possible D match to TRBD1 (6 bases). Germline V gene sequence: CDR1 MNHEY, CDR2 SMNVEV (reference sequence). Deletions cut 0 bases from V and 8 bases from J, with 16 bases between. The CDR3 consists of 15 residues. CDR3 region: CASSLSGLGGRGYTF. In DNA, the CDR3 is TGTGCCAGCAGTTTATCGGGGTTGGGGGGGCGCGGCTACACCTTC.

The chain combines TRBV27 with TRBJ2-1; D is ambiguous. There are 12 residues in the CDR3. The germline V gene has CDR1 MNHEY and CDR2 SMNVEV (reference sequence). Trimming removed 1 base at V and 10 bases at J, with 8 bases between. CDR3 loop: CASSLWEGEQFF. The CDR3 DNA reads TGTGCCAGCAGTTTATGGGAAGGAGAGCAGTTCTTC.

The CDR3 region is CASSLGRQFLTDTQYF. DNA for the CDR3: TGTGCCAGCAGCTTAGGGCGACAGTTCCTCACAGATACGCAGTATTTT. This chain uses TRBV11-2 with TRBJ2-3, with D perhaps matching TRBD1 (5 bases). There are 16 residues in the CDR3. The V and J ends lost 1 base and 2 bases respectively, with 13 bases between them. The V gene's germline CDR1 is SGHAT and CDR2 FQNNGV.

V gene TRBV4-1 combines with J gene TRBJ1-3; D possibly corresponds to TRBD1 (5 bases). The CDR3 extends over 14 amino acids. CDR1 MGHRA and CDR2 YSYEKL come from the germline V gene. Trimming cost V 6 bases and J 3 bases, with 12 bases left between them. Here the CDR3 reads CASSSREVGNTIYF. CDR3 DNA sequence: TGCGCCAGCAGTTCCAGGGAGGTTGGAAACACCATATATTTT.

This clone appeared a few times. This sequence joins TRBV6-6 and TRBJ1-5, with 9 bases aligning to TRBD1. V shed 4 bases and J 5 bases; nucleotides not matched to a gene: 6. The length of the CDR3 is 15 residues. CDR1 and CDR2 from the germline V gene are MNHNY and SVGAGI (reference sequence). Here the CDR3 reads CASSSGQGTDQPQHF. In DNA, the CDR3 is TGTGCCAGCAGTTCTGGACAGGGGACCGATCAGCCCCAGCATTTT.

This clone came up a few times. This chain uses TRBV5-1 with TRBJ2-1; 10 nucleotides line up with TRBD2. There are 16 residues in the CDR3. The J segment lost 5 bases and the V segment lost 2 bases, leaving 7 bases of the junction unmatched. CDR1 is SGHRS and CDR2 is YFSETQ in the germline V gene. The DNA of the CDR3 is TGCGCCAGCAGCTTTGGACTAGCGGATTTCAACAATGAGCAGTTCTTC. Translating it yields CASSFGLADFNNEQFF.

There are a few counts of this clone. The chain links TRBV28 to TRBJ1-5; no clear D. Trimming shortened V by 2 bases and J by 3 bases, and 11 bases separated the two germline ends. This CDR3 has 15 residues. Germline V gene data show CDR1 as MDHEN and CDR2 as SYDVKM. The DNA for the CDR3 is TGTGCCAGCAGTTTAACCAGGCAACCCAATCAGCCCCAGCATTTT. Encoded protein: CASSLTRQPNQPQHF.